The TCR beta chain under discussion was sequenced for a study of response to subunit inactivated influenza vaccine. Study-level results: Each seasonal flu vaccination may recruit only limited new T cells, authors suggested.

One entry per CDR3 protein results from TCRdb running MiXCR on the RT-PCR reads. The profile shows about 520,000 distinct CDR3 sequences, roughly 7.6% of them singletons. Note on this clonotype: Its antigen is as yet unknown.

The input for sequencing was PBMCs from blood, taken about 24 months after vaccination. This clonotype originated in a man between 50 and 75 years old who received an inactivated influenza vaccine.

The CDR3 spells CASSLKGNEQFF. CDR3 nucleotide sequence: TGCGCCAGCAGCTTGAAGGGCAATGAGCAGTTCTTC. The V call is TRBV5-1, the J call TRBJ2-1; no clear D gene. The CDR3 extends over 12 amino acids. Trimming took off 1 base at V and 6 bases at J, with 5 bases between the two ends. Germline CDR1 reads SGHRS; CDR2 reads YFSETQ.